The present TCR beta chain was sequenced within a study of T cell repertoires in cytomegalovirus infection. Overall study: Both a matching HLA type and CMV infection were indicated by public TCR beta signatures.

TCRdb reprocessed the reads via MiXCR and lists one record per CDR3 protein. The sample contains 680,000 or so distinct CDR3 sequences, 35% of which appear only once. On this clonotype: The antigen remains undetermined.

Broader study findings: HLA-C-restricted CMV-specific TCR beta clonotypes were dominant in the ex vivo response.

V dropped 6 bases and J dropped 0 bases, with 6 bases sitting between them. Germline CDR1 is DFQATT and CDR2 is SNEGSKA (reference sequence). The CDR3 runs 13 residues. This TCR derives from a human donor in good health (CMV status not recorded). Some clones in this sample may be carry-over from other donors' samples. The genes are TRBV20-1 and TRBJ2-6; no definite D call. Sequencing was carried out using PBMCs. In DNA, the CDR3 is TGCAGTGCGTCGAGCTCTGGGGCCAACGTCCTGACTTTC. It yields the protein CSASSSGANVLTF.